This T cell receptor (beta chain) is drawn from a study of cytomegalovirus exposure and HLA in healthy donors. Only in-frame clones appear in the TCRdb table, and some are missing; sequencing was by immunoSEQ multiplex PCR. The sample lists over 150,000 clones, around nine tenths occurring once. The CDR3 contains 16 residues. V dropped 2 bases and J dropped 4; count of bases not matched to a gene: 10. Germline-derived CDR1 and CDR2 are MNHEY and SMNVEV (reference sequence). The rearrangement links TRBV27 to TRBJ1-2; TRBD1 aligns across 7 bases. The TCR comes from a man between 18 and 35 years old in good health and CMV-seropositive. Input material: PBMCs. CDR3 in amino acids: CASSLQKGAAGYGYTF. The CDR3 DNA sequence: TGTGCCAGCAGTTTACAGAAGGGGGCGGCGGGCTATGGCTACACCTTC.